This TCR beta chain is drawn from a study of T cell clonality in common variable immunodeficiency. Germline assignment: CDR1 SNHLY and CDR2 FYNNEI. Trimming at V came to 5 bases and at J to 6 bases, leaving 6 bases not matched to a gene. The length of the CDR3 is 14 residues. Control and CVID samples contributed equal amounts of genomic DNA. Sequenced by immunoSEQ multiplex PCR; TCRdb stores in-frame clones only, minus some. The sample includes about 28,000 clones, none of them occurring once. This clone was counted many times. The CDR3 end lies 3 residues beyond the end of the read and is filled in from the germline J gene.

The clonotype comes from a person aged 18-70 years in good health. Sequenced: peripheral blood mononuclear cells. The chain carries TRBV2 and TRBJ2-1; TRBD1 matches at 8 bases. The CDR3: CASSRQGRTNEQFF. The CDR3 DNA, read in part, is TGTGCCAGCAGTCGACAGGGGCGAACCAATGAG.